The 17 T cell receptor beta chains in this list originate from one sample, sequenced in a study. TCRdb redid the calling of the RT-PCR reads with MiXCR, one entry per CDR3 protein. The sample contains more than 550,000 distinct CDR3 sequences, around 14% of which appear only once. The sequenced sample was memory CD4+ T cells from blood. All receptors derive from a female donor in good health, serving as a healthy control.

There are a few counts of this clonotype. The CDR3 region has the DNA TGCAGTGCTAGAGATCGCGCAGGGGGTTCCTACGAGCAGTACTTC. Residues: CSARDRAGGSYEQYF. The chain joins TRBV20-1 to TRBJ2-7; 7 bases are shared with TRBD1. The CDR3 runs 15 residues. Germline V gives CDR1 DFQATT, CDR2 SNEGSKA (reference sequence). V dropped 0 bases and J dropped 1; count of bases not matched to a gene: 6.

At least ten counts were recorded for this clonotype. The chain uses TRBV28 and TRBJ2-1; 9 positions match TRBD1. This CDR3 has 16 residues. The V segment lost 6 bases and the J segment 7 bases; nucleotides outside the gene matches: 13. Germline loops: CDR1 MDHEN, CDR2 SYDVKM. This CDR3 is CASSSVPGQGWNEQFF. The DNA of the CDR3 is TGTGCCAGCAGCTCGGTTCCAGGACAGGGGTGGAATGAGCAGTTCTTC. The full variable domain, with the rest looked up from reference TRBV28 and TRBJ2-1, is DVKVTQSSRYLVKRTGEKVFLECVQDMDHENMFWYRQDPGLGLRLIYFSYDVKMKEKGDIPEGYSVSREKKERFSLILESASTNQTSMYLCASSSVPGQGWNEQFFGPGTRLTVL.

The chain carries TRBV28 and TRBJ2-3, with D possibly called TRBD1 or TRBD2 (5 bases each). V was clipped by 11 bases and J by 2 bases, with 14 bases between them. The germline gives CDR1 MDHEN, CDR2 SYDVKM. CDR3 length: 13 amino acids. The CDR3 sequence: CAVGDGDTDTQYF. Written as DNA, the CDR3 is TGTGCCGTTGGGGACGGAGACACAGATACGCAGTATTTT.

This clonotype showed up many times. J is TRBJ1-4 and V is TRBV5-6; 9 nucleotides agree with TRBD1. The CDR3 has 18 amino acids. The germline gives CDR1 SGHDT, CDR2 YYEEEE. The junction had 10 bases not matched to a gene; V was cut back by 4 bases and J by 0 bases. The CDR3: CASSPGQGSSPTNEKLFF. The CDR3 region has the DNA TGTGCCAGCAGCCCGGGACAGGGCTCGTCCCCAACTAATGAAAAACTGTTTTTT. Drawing the rest from reference TRBV5-6 and TRBJ1-4, the complete variable domain is DAGVTQSPTHLIKTRGQQVTLRCSPKSGHDTVSWYQQALGQGPQFIFQYYEEEERQRGNFPDRFSGHQFPNYSSELNVNALLLGDSALYLCASSPGQGSSPTNEKLFFGSGTQLSVL.

The sample holds many counts of this clonotype. This sequence joins TRBV29-1 and TRBJ1-1, with unresolved D. Between the trimmed V and J ends, which lost 4 bases and 2 bases, there was a span of 17 bases. This CDR3 contains 15 residues. CDR1 SQVTM and CDR2 ANQGSEA come from the germline V gene. Here the CDR3 reads CSVVSPQVRNTEAFF. CDR3 DNA sequence: TGCAGCGTTGTCAGTCCGCAGGTTCGTAACACTGAAGCTTTCTTT.

The rearrangement uses TRBV7-9 and TRBJ1-1, with 9 positions matching TRBD1. Germline CDR1 is SEHNR and CDR2 is FQNEAQ (reference sequence). V was clipped by 6 bases and J by 4 bases; unmatched bases: 9. The CDR3 contains 15 residues. In DNA, the CDR3 is TGTGCCAGCAGTTTTGACCGGGACAGGGCCACTGAAGCTTTCTTT. Protein sequence: CASSFDRDRATEAFF.

V and J are TRBV20-1 and TRBJ1-2, with D perhaps matching TRBD1 (6 bases). With 6 bases removed from V and 1 base from J, the gap between germline ends came to 12 bases. The V gene's germline CDR1 is DFQATT and CDR2 SNEGSKA (reference sequence). The CDR3 is 13 amino acids. The CDR3 coding sequence is TGCAGTGCCAGTGGACAGATTAACTATGGCTACACCTTC. This gives the protein CSASGQINYGYTF.

In its sample, this clonotype was seen many times. This rearrangement joins TRBV7-9 to TRBJ2-4, with D maybe TRBD1 (6 bases). Trimming removed 2 bases from V and 5 bases from J, with 10 bases in between. The CDR3 contains 14 residues. Germline V CDR1 and CDR2: SEHNR, FQNEAQ (reference sequence). CDR3 sequence (DNA): TGTGCCAGCAGCTTAATGGGGGCAGAAAACATTCAGTACTTC. This codes for CASSLMGAENIQYF.

In its sample, this clonotype was seen a few times. The V call is TRBV3-1, the J call TRBJ2-1; 8 bases are a match to TRBD2. Germline V gene sequence: CDR1 LGHDT, CDR2 YNNKEL (reference sequence). The CDR3 has 15 residues. The V and J ends lost 2 bases and 5 bases, in that order; junction bases with no gene match: 5. The CDR3 loop reads CASSQPGLENNEQFF. As DNA, the CDR3 is TGTGCCAGCAGCCAACCGGGACTAGAGAACAATGAGCAGTTCTTC.

This clonotype was recorded at least ten times. The genes are TRBV27 and TRBJ1-1; unclear D gene. This CDR3 has 13 amino acids. The V and J ends lost 11 bases and 0 bases respectively, with 13 bases between them. Germline-derived CDR1 and CDR2 are MNHEY and SMNVEV (reference sequence). This chain's CDR3 is CAASQWVNTEAFF. Here the CDR3 DNA reads TGTGCCGCATCCCAGTGGGTGAACACTGAAGCTTTCTTT.

V usage is TRBV20-1 and J usage is TRBJ1-2, with D unclear. CDR1 DFQATT and CDR2 SNEGSKA come from the germline V gene (reference sequence). This CDR3 is built from 11 residues. V shed 6 bases and J shed 0 bases, with 5 bases lying between them. CDR3: CSATANYGYTF. In DNA form, the CDR3 reads TGCAGTGCGACGGCTAACTATGGCTACACCTTC.

Ten or more counts support this clonotype. This chain links TRBV12-3 or TRBV12-4 with TRBJ1-1; D not certain. The germline V and J ends were trimmed by 7 bases and 2 bases, with 14 bases remaining between them. The length of the CDR3 is 14 residues. The chain's CDR3 is CASTLPRDNTEAFF. As DNA, the CDR3 is TGTGCCAGCACCCTGCCCCGAGATAACACTGAAGCTTTCTTT.

This clonotype has ten or more counts. The V call is TRBV5-1, the J call TRBJ2-3, with D unresolved. V dropped 0 bases and J dropped 6 bases, with 8 bases sitting between them. The CDR3 consists of 13 residues. The germline CDR1 and CDR2 sequences are SGHRS and YFSETQ. CDR3 loop: CASSLEAGDTQYF. For the CDR3, the DNA is TGCGCCAGCAGCTTGGAGGCCGGGGATACGCAGTATTTT. Together with reference TRBV5-1 and TRBJ2-3, the CDR3 gives the full variable domain: KAGVTQTPRYLIKTRGQQVTLSCSPISGHRSVSWYQQTPGQGLQFLFEYFSETQRNKGNFPGRFSGRQFSNSRSEMNVSTLELGDSALYLCASSLEAGDTQYFGPGTRLTVL.

The chain links TRBV3-1 to TRBJ1-2; no definite D call. Germline CDR1 and CDR2: LGHDT and YNNKEL (reference sequence). The CDR3 is 12 residues long. Trimming cost V 0 bases and J 5 bases, with 4 bases left between them. The CDR3 region is CASSQEVYGYTF. CDR3 DNA: TGTGCCAGCAGCCAAGAGGTGTATGGCTACACCTTC.

The chain uses TRBV28 and TRBJ2-7; 7 nucleotides agree with TRBD2. Trimming removed 10 bases from V and 0 bases from J; junction bases left unmatched: 9. CDR3 length: 14 residues. Germline V lookup: CDR1 MDHEN, CDR2 SYDVKM. Here the CDR3 DNA reads TGTGCCACCCGATCCAGGACTAGCTCCTACGAGCAGTACTTC. Protein: CATRSRTSSYEQYF. The variable domain in full, completed from reference TRBV28 and TRBJ2-7, reads DVKVTQSSRYLVKRTGEKVFLECVQDMDHENMFWYRQDPGLGLRLIYFSYDVKMKEKGDIPEGYSVSREKKERFSLILESASTNQTSMYLCATRSRTSSYEQYFGPGTRLTVT.

There are a few counts of this clonotype. The CDR3 spells CSARHLKWGSSYNEQFF. The CDR3 DNA reads as TGCAGTGCTAGACACCTTAAGTGGGGAAGCTCCTACAATGAGCAGTTCTTC. This chain joins TRBV20-1 and TRBJ2-1, with D uncertain. CDR3 length: 17 amino acids. Deletions cut 2 bases from V and 0 bases from J, with 17 bases between. Germline-derived CDR1 and CDR2 are DFQATT and SNEGSKA (reference sequence).

This clonotype was recorded a few times. This chain connects TRBV28 to TRBJ2-7; 8 bases agree with TRBD2. Unmatched junction bases numbered 3, after V lost 7 bases and J lost 1 base. In germline, CDR1 is MDHEN, CDR2 SYDVKM. The CDR3 is 13 amino acids. The CDR3 DNA reads TGTGCCAGCAACGGGGGGGGGTCCTACGAGCAGTACTTC. This encodes CASNGGGSYEQYF.